Below are 12 T cell receptor beta chains sequenced from a single sample in a study of shared clonotypes between healthy human individuals. Libraries were prepared by immunoSEQ multiplex PCR; TCRdb keeps only in-frame clonotypes and omits some of them. The sample lists 2 million to 3 million clones, roughly nine tenths occurring once. The source material was naive CD4+ T cells sorted from blood. The subset is: CD45RA+ positively selected. Receptor source: a man between 18 and 29 years old in good health.

V usage is TRBV19 and J usage is TRBJ1-4; D is ambiguous. This CDR3 is 14 amino acids long. Germline V CDR1 and CDR2: LNHDA, SQIVND (reference sequence). The germline V and J ends were trimmed by 10 bases and 0 bases, with 12 bases remaining between them. CDR3 sequence reads: CATRLGATNEKLFF. For the CDR3, the DNA is TGTGCCACGCGACTGGGTGCAACTAATGAAAAACTGTTTTTT. The full variable domain, rest sourced from reference TRBV19 and TRBJ1-4, is DGGITQSPKYLFRKEGQNVTLSCEQNLNHDAMYWYRQDPGQGLRLIYYSQIVNDFQKGDIAEGYSVSREKKESFPLTVTSAQKNPTAFYLCATRLGATNEKLFFGSGTQLSVL.

The chain links TRBV28 to TRBJ1-1, with 8 positions matching TRBD1. This CDR3 has 13 residues. With 6 bases clipped from V and 7 bases from J, the junction kept 7 bases outside the gene matches. Germline lookup yields CDR1 MDHEN and CDR2 SYDVKM. The CDR3 bases are TGTGCCAGCAGACGACAGGGGATGGGTGAAGCTTTCTTT. This codes for CASRRQGMGEAFF.

This chain links TRBV7-9 with TRBJ2-1; D may be TRBD1 or TRBD2 (5 bases each). CDR1 is SEHNR and CDR2 is FQNEAQ in the germline V gene (reference sequence). The V gene lost 7 bases and the J gene lost 0 bases, with 10 bases spanning the gap. This CDR3 comprises 14 residues. This CDR3 is CASNLGTSYNEQFF. The CDR3 bases are TGTGCCAGCAACTTGGGGACCTCCTACAATGAGCAGTTCTTC.

This clone appeared a single time. J is TRBJ1-3 and V is TRBV10-3; 7 nucleotides match TRBD1. V trimming: 3 bases; J trimming: 2 bases; junction bases outside the gene matches: 7. The germline CDR1 and CDR2 sequences are ENHRY and SYGVKD. CDR3 length equals 16 residues. CDR3 sequence (DNA): TGTGCCATCAGTGATGGGGGACAGACGGCTGGAAACACCATATATTTT. Translating it yields CAISDGGQTAGNTIYF.

As for this clone: Other DNA sequences from this sample encode an identical CDR3 as well. The CDR3 sequence: CASSVGQGQDQPQHF. Here the CDR3 DNA reads TGTGCCAGCAGCGTAGGGCAGGGACAGGATCAGCCCCAGCATTTT. The chain uses TRBV9 and TRBJ1-5; TRBD1 matches 8 bases. Germline loops: CDR1 SGDLS, CDR2 YYNGEE. The CDR3 extends over 15 amino acids. The V and J ends lost 0 bases and 5 bases, in that order; junction bases with no gene match: 4.

The chain links TRBV28 to TRBJ2-3, with 8 bases matching TRBD1. With V trimmed by 6 bases and J by 5 bases, 7 bases remained unmatched. This CDR3 spans 14 amino acids. CDR1 and CDR2 (germline): MDHEN, SYDVKM. The CDR3 spells CASSRTGKGDTQYF. The DNA of the CDR3 is TGTGCCAGCAGCCGGACAGGGAAGGGAGATACGCAGTATTTT.

The rearrangement links TRBV7-6 to TRBJ1-6; no firm D call. The CDR3 contains 16 residues. Between the trimmed V and J ends, which lost 0 bases and 5 bases, there was a span of 11 bases. CDR1 and CDR2 (germline): SGHVS, FNYEAQ. CDR3 in DNA: TGTGCCAGCAGCTTAGCGTCTGCAGGCAATAATTCACCCCTCCACTTT. Residues: CASSLASAGNNSPLHF.

The gene calls are TRBV7-8 and TRBJ2-7, with a weak D call TRBD1 (5 bases). The CDR3 loop spans 18 amino acids. From germline, CDR1 is SGHVS and CDR2 FQNEAQ. The V end was cut by 2 bases, the J end by 0 bases, with 20 bases between. The CDR3 sequence: CASSLKWGPQAVSYEQYF. CDR3 DNA sequence: TGTGCCAGCAGCTTAAAGTGGGGCCCACAGGCGGTCTCCTACGAGCAGTACTTC.

Of note for this clone: Other nucleotide sequences from this sample produce the same CDR3. The rearrangement joins TRBV11-2 to TRBJ1-1, with D tentatively TRBD1 (6 bases). This CDR3 is 14 amino acids long. The ends were cut back, 1 base at V and 2 bases at J, with 8 bases in the middle. Germline CDR1 reads SGHAT; CDR2 reads FQNNGV. CDR3 sequence: CASSLGTANTEAFF. The CDR3, as DNA: TGTGCCAGCAGCTTAGGGACAGCTAACACTGAAGCTTTCTTT.

This rearrangement joins TRBV10-3 to TRBJ2-4; D is unclear. The V and J ends lost 3 bases and 0 bases respectively, with 6 bases between them. This CDR3 has 14 amino acids. Per the germline V gene, CDR1 is ENHRY and CDR2 is SYGVKD. The CDR3 DNA follows: TGTGCCATCAGTGAAGATATAGCCAAAAACATTCAGTACTTC. Translation: CAISEDIAKNIQYF.

Note on this clone: This sample also contains other DNA sequences that code for the same CDR3. The chain recombines TRBV6-5 with TRBJ2-7; D gene uncertain. There are 13 residues in the CDR3. The ends were cut back, 6 bases at V and 3 bases at J, with 12 bases in the middle. Germline loops: CDR1 MNHEY, CDR2 SVGAGI. The chain's CDR3 is CASSQTASYEQYF. The CDR3 bases are TGTGCCAGCAGCCAAACCGCCAGCTACGAGCAGTACTTC.

CDR3 sequence reads: CASSESGTGYGYTF. DNA for the CDR3: TGCGCCAGCAGTGAGTCAGGGACAGGATATGGCTACACCTTC. This chain links TRBV10-2 with TRBJ1-2, with 8 bases fitting TRBD1. The CDR3 extends over 14 amino acids. CDR1 and CDR2 (germline): WSHSY, SAAADI. Trimming took 0 bases from V and 5 from J; bases not matched to a gene: 2.